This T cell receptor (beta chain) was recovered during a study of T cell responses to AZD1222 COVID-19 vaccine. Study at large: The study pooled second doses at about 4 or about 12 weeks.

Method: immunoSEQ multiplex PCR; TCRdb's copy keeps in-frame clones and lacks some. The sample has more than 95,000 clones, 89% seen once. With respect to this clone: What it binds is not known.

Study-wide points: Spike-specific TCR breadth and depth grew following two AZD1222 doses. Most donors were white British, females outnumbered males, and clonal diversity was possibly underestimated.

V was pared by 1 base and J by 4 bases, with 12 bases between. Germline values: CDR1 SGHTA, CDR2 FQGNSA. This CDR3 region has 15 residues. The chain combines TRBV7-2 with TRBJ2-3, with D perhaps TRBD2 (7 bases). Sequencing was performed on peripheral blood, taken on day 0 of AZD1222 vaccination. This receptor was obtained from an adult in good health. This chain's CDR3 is CASSLGWGGPDTQYF. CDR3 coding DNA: TGTGCCAGCAGCTTAGGGTGGGGGGGCCCAGATACGCAGTATTTT. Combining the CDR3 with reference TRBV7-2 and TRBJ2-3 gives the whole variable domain GAGVSQSPSNKVTEKGKDVELRCDPISGHTALYWYRQSLGQGLEFLIYFQGNSAPDKSGLPSDRFSAERTGGSVSTLTIQRTQQEDSAVYLCASSLGWGGPDTQYFGPGTRLTVL.